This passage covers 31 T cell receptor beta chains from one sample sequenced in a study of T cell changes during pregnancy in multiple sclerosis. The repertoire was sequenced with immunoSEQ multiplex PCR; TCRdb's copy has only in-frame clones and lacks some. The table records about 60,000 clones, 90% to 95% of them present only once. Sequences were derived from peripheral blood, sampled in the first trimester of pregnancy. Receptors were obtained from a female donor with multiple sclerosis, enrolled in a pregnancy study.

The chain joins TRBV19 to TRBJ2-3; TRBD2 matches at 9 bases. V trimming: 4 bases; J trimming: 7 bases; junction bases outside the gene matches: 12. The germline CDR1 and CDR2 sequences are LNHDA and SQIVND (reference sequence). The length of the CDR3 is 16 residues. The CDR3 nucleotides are TGTGCCAGTAGTACCCGAGCGGGGGGAACCGCTAATACGCAGTATTTT. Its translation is CASSTRAGGTANTQYF.

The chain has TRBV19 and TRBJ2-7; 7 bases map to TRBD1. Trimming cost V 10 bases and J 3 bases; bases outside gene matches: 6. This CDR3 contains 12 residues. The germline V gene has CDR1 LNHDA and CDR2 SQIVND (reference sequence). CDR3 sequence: CATAGTDYEQYF. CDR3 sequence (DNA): TGTGCCACCGCCGGGACAGACTACGAGCAGTACTTC.

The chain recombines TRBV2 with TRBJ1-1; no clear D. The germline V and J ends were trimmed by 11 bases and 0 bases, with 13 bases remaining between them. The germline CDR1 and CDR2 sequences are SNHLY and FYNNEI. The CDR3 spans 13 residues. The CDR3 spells CAGRQEVNTEAFF. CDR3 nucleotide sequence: TGTGCCGGTCGACAAGAAGTGAACACTGAAGCTTTCTTT.

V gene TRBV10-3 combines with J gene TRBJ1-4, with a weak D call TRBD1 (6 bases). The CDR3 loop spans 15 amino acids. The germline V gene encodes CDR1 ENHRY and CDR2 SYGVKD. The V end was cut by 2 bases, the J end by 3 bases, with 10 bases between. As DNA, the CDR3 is TGTGCCATCAGTGAGGGGGGGGCGGCTAATGAAAAACTGTTTTTT. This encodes CAISEGGAANEKLFF.

For the CDR3, the DNA is TGTGCCAGCAGCTTAAGGACTCTTAGCACAGATACGCAGTATTTT. Translating gives CASSLRTLSTDTQYF. The V call is TRBV7-2, the J call TRBJ2-3, with D perhaps matching TRBD2 (5 bases). Trimming removed 2 bases at V and 0 bases at J, with 9 bases between. The germline CDR1 and CDR2 sequences are SGHTA and FQGNSA. This CDR3 spans 15 amino acids.

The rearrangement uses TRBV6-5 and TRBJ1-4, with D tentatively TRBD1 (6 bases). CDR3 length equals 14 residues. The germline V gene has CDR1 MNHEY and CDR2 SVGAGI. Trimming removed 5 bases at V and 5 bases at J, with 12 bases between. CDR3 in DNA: TGTGCCAGCAGTCGGACAGCCTTGAATGAAAAACTGTTTTTT. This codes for CASSRTALNEKLFF.

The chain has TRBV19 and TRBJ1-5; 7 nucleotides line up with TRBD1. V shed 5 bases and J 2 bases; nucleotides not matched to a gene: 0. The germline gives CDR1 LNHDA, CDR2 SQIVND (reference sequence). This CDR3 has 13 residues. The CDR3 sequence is CASSQGGNQPQHF. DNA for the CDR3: TGTGCCAGTAGTCAGGGGGGCAATCAGCCCCAGCATTTT.

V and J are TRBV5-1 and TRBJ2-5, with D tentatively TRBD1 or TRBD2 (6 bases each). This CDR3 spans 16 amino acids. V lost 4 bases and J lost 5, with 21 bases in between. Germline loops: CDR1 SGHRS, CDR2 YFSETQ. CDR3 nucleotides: TGCGCCAGCAGCCTGGGGACACCCGGGGGAAGGGAGACCCAGTACTTC. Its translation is CASSLGTPGGRETQYF.

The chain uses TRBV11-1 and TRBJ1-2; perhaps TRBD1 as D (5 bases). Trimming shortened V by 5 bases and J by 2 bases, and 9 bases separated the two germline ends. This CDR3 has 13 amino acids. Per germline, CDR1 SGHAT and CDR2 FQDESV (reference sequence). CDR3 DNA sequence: TGTGCCAGCAGCCCCGGGGGGAACTATGGCTACACCTTC. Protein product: CASSPGGNYGYTF.

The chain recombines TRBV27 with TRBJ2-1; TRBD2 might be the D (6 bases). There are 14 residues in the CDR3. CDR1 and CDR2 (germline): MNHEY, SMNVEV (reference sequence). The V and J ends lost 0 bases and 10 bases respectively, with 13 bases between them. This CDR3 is CASSLSRGDREQFF. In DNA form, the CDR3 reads TGTGCCAGCAGTTTATCGCGGGGAGACCGGGAGCAGTTCTTC.

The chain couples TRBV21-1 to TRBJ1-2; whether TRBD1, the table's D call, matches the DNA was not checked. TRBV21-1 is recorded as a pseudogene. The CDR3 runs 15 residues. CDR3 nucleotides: TGTGCCAGCAGCAAAGCGACAGGATATGACTATGGCTACACCTTC. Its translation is CASSKATGYDYGYTF.

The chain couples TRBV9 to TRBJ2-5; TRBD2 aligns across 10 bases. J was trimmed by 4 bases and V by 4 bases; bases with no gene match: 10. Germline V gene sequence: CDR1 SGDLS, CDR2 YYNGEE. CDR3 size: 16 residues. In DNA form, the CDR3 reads TGTGCCAGCAGCCCCCGGTCCGCTAGCGGGGGAGAGACCCAGTACTTC. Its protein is CASSPRSASGGETQYF. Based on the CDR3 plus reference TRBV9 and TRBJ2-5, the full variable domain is DSGVTQTPKHLITATGQRVTLRCSPRSGDLSVYWYQQSLDQGLQFLIQYYNGEERAKGNILERFSAQQFPDLHSELNLSSLELGDSALYFCASSPRSASGGETQYFGPGTRLLVL.

The CDR3 region has the DNA TGTGCCAGCAGCTCGGGACAGATAAGAAACACTGAAGCTTTCTTT. Amino acids: CASSSGQIRNTEAFF. The J gene is TRBJ1-1, the V gene TRBV7-3, with 7 bases identical to TRBD1. Trimming at V came to 4 bases and at J to 2 bases, leaving 7 bases not matched to a gene. Germline values: CDR1 SGHTA, CDR2 FQGTGA. This CDR3 comprises 15 residues.

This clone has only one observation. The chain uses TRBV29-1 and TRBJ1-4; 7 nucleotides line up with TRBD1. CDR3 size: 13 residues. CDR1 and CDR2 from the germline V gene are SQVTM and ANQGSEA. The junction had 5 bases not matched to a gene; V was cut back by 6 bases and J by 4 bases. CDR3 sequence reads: CSVHRGGNEKLFF. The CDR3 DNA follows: TGCAGCGTCCACAGGGGTGGTAATGAAAAACTGTTTTTT.

The CDR3 DNA sequence: TGTGCCAGCAGAACTCTAGCGGGGGGGCACTACGAGCAGTACTTC. This translates into CASRTLAGGHYEQYF. The chain carries TRBV27 and TRBJ2-7, with TRBD2 identical over 12 bases. The V and J ends lost 6 bases and 3 bases, in that order; junction bases with no gene match: 6. Germline assignment: CDR1 MNHEY and CDR2 SMNVEV (reference sequence). The CDR3 has 15 amino acids.

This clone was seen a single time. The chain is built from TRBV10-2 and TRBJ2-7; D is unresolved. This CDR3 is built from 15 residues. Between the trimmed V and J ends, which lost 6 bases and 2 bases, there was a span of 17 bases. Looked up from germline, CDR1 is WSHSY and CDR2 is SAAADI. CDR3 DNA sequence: TGCGCCAGCAGCCTTCGTCTCGCCGCGACCTACGAGCAGTACTTC. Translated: CASSLRLAATYEQYF.

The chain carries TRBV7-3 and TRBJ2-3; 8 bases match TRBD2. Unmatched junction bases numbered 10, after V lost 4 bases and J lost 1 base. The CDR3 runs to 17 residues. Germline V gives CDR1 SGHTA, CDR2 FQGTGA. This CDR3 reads CASSSLRGGGGTDTQYF. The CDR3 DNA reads TGTGCCAGCAGCTCCCTCCGGGGGGGCGGAGGCACAGATACGCAGTATTTT.

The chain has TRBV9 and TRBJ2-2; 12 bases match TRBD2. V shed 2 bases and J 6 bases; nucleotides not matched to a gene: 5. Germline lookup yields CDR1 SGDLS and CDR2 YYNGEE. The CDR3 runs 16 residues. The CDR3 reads CASSVPSGGASGELFF. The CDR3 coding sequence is TGTGCCAGCAGCGTTCCTAGCGGGGGGGCATCCGGGGAGCTGTTTTTT.

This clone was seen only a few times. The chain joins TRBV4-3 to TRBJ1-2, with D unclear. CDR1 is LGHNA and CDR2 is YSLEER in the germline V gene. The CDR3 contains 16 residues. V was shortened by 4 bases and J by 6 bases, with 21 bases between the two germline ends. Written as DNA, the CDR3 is TGCGCCAGCAGCCCTACCACGTTAAGGAGTATGGATGGCTACACCTTC. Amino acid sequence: CASSPTTLRSMDGYTF.

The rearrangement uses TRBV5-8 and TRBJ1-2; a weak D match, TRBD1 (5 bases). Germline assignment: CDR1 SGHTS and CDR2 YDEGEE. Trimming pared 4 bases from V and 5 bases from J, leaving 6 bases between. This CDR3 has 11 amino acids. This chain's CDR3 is CASSAGYGYTF. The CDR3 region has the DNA TGTGCCAGCAGCGCAGGGTATGGCTACACCTTC.

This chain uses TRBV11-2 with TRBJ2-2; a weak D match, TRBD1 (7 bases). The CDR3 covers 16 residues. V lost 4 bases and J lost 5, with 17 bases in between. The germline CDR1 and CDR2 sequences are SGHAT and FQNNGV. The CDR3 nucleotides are TGTGCCAGCAGCTCTCGGACAGGAGGGGGGACCGGGGAGCTGTTTTTT. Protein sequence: CASSSRTGGGTGELFF.

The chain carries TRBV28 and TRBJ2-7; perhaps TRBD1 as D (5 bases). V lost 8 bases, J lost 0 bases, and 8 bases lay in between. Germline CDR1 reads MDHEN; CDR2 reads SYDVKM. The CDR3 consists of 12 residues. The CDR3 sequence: CASPGISYEQYF. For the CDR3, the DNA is TGTGCCAGCCCAGGGATCTCCTACGAGCAGTACTTC.

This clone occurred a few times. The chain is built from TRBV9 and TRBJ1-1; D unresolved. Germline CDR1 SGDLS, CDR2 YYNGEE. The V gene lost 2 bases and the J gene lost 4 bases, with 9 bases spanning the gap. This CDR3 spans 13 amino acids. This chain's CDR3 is CASSVKGSTEAFF. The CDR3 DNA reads TGTGCCAGCAGCGTGAAAGGGAGCACTGAAGCTTTCTTT.

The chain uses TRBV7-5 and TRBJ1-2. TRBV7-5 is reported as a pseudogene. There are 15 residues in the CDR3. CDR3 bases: TGTGTCAGAAGCTCAAAAGGCAGTCGACTTTATGGCTACACCTTC. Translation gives CVRSSKGSRLYGYTF.

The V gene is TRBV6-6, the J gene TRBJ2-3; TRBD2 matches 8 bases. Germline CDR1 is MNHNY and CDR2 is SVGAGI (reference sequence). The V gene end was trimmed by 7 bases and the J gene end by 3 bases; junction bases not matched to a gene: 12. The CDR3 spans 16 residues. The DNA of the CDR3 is TGTGCCAGCAATCCCCGGGGGGCGGGGGGTACAGATACGCAGTATTTT. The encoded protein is CASNPRGAGGTDTQYF.

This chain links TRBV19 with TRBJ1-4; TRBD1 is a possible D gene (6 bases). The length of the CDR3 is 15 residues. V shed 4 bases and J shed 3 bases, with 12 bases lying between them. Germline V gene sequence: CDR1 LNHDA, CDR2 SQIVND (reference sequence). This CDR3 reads CASSKAQGSNEKLFF. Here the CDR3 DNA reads TGTGCCAGTAGTAAAGCACAGGGATCTAATGAAAAACTGTTTTTT.

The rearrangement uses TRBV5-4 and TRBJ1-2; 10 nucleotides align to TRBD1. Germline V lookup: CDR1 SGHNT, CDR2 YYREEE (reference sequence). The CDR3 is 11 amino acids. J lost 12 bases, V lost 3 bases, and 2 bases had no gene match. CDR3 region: CASSSDRGHTF. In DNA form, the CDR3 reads TGTGCCAGCAGCTCCGACAGGGGGCACACCTTC.

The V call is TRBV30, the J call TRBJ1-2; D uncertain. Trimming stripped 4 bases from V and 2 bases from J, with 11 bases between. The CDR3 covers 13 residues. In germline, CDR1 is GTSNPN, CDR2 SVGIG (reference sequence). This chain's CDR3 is CAWNEGENYGYTF. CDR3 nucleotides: TGTGCCTGGAACGAGGGAGAGAACTATGGCTACACCTTC.

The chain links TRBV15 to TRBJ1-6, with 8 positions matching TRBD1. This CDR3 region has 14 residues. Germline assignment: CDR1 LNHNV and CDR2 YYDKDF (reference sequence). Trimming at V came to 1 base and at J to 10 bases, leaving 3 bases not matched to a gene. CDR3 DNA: TGTGCCACCAGCAGAGGGACAGGGTTGTCACCCCTCCACTTT. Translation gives CATSRGTGLSPLHF.

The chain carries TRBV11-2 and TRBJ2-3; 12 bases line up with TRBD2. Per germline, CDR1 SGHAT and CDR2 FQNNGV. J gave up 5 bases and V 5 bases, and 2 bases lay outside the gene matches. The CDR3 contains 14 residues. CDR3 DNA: TGTGCCAGCAGCCCGGGACTAGCGGGAGATACGCAGTATTTT. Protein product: CASSPGLAGDTQYF.

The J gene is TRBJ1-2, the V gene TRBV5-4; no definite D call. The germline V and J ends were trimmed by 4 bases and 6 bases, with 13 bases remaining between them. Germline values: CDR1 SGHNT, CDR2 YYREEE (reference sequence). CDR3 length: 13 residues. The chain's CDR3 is CASSPRNQDGYTF. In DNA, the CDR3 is TGTGCCAGCAGCCCTAGAAATCAAGATGGCTACACCTTC. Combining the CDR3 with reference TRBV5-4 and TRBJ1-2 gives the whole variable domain ETGVTQSPTHLIKTRGQQVTLRCSSQSGHNTVSWYQQALGQGPQFIFQYYREEENGRGNFPPRFSGLQFPNYSSELNVNALELDDSALYLCASSPRNQDGYTFGSGTRLTVV.